This is a list of T cell receptor beta chains from one sample in a study of blood T cells in healthy people across ages. TCRdb used MiXCR to reprocess the 5' RACE reads, holding one entry per CDR3 protein. Of around 1,800,000 distinct CDR3 sequences listed, approximately 40% are singletons. Sequences were obtained from blood. The source of these receptors is a human donor in good health. Both conserved end residues are part of each CDR3. D genes are given only for firm matches. Clone size is given for some rows only: seen once, a few or many times, or a class if the clone is expanded.

>.|.|TRBJ1-2|TRBV6-5
TGTGCTGGCAGTTACTCAGGGGACGGCTACACCTTC
CAGSYSGDGYTF
>.|.|TRBJ1-2|TRBV29-1
TGCAGCGTTGGGGCAGGGGCCGGTGGCTACACCTTC
CSVGAGAGGYTF
>.|.|TRBJ2-5|TRBV4-3
TGCGCCAGCAGCCCTAAGTGGGGGTTCTTTGAGACCCAGTACTTC
CASSPKWGFFETQYF
>.|.|TRBJ2-7|TRBV7-9
TGTGCCAGCAGCTTCGATGTATATCGGGAGCAGTACTTC
CASSFDVYREQYF
>.|.|TRBJ2-1|TRBV7-3
TGTGCCAGCAGCTTTATAAGGGACGATGAGCAGTTCTTC
CASSFIRDDEQFF
>.|.|TRBJ1-4|TRBV6-5
TGTGCCAGCAGTTTCTCTGGGGGCGATGAAAAACTGTTTTTT
CASSFSGGDEKLFF
>.|.|TRBJ1-1|TRBV6-5
TGTGCCAGCAGTTACCGTAGGTGGAGGAACACTGAAGCTTTCTTT
CASSYRRWRNTEAFF
>.|.|TRBJ2-5|TRBV5-1
TGCGCCAGCGGAAACAGCGTCCAAGAGACCCAGTACTTC
CASGNSVQETQYF
>.|TRBD1|TRBJ1-4|TRBV20-1
TGCAGTGCTTTGCAGGGGGCGAGCGAAAAACTGTTTTTT
CSALQGASEKLFF
>.|.|TRBJ1-1|TRBV5-1
TGCGCCAGCAGCCCTACTTACCCGAGCACTGAAGCTTTCTTT
CASSPTYPSTEAFF
>.|.|TRBJ2-1|TRBV24-1
TGTGCCACCAGTGATCCCCGTCAGAGAAATGAGCAGTTCTTC
CATSDPRQRNEQFF
>.|.|TRBJ2-2|TRBV12-3/TRBV12-4
TGTGCCAGCAAAAGGGGAGAGAACACCGGGGAGCTGTTTTTT
CASKRGENTGELFF
>.|.|TRBJ1-2|TRBV5-4
TGTGCCAGCAGCTTGGTTAAGACCCAATACACCTTC
CASSLVKTQYTF
>.|.|TRBJ1-2|TRBV28
TGTGCCAGCAGTTTTGAGGTAGGGCACGGCTACACCTTC
CASSFEVGHGYTF
>once|.|TRBJ2-3|TRBV7-8
TGTGCCAGCACCGCCCCGCGGTCCCGTGAGCCAGATACGCAGTATTTT
CASTAPRSREPDTQYF
>.|.|TRBJ2-7|TRBV20-1
TGCAGTGCAACCACGGCACAGTCCTACGAGCAGTACTTC
CSATTAQSYEQYF
>.|.|TRBJ2-1|TRBV7-2
TGTGCCAGCAGCTTAATGTCCAATGAGCAGTTCTTC
CASSLMSNEQFF
>.|TRBD1|TRBJ2-7|TRBV19
TGTGCCAGTAGTACTGGAGGGACAGGGACGATCGAGCAGTACTTC
CASSTGGTGTIEQYF
>.|TRBD1|TRBJ2-1|TRBV7-2
TGTGCCAGCAGTCTGGGGGACAGTATCTACAATGAGCAGTTCTTC
CASSLGDSIYNEQFF
>.|TRBD2|TRBJ2-1|TRBV10-3
TGTGCCATCAGTGAGTCGTTTATCGGCGGGGGGGGCCTTAAATCCTACAATGAGCAGTTCTTC
CAISESFIGGGGLKSYNEQFF
>.|TRBD1|TRBJ1-2|TRBV4-3
TGCGCCAGCAGCGTCGCGACAGGGGCAGAGTATGGCTACACCTTC
CASSVATGAEYGYTF
>.|.|TRBJ2-7|TRBV28
TGTGCCAGCCATTGGTTCGGCGGCGAGCAGTACTTC
CASHWFGGEQYF
>.|TRBD2|TRBJ2-5|TRBV20-1
TGCAGTGCTAGGTGGATGGCTGGCGGGGGGTCTGAGACCCAGTACTTC
CSARWMAGGGSETQYF
>.|TRBD2|TRBJ2-3|TRBV10-3
TGTGCCATCAGCGAGACTAGCGGTGGCACAGATACGCAGTATTTT
CAISETSGGTDTQYF
>.|TRBD2|TRBJ2-1|TRBV15
TGTGCCACCAGCAGAGTCGGCGGGGGGAGATACAATGAGCAGTTCTTC
CATSRVGGGRYNEQFF
>few|TRBD2|TRBJ2-1|TRBV12-3/TRBV12-4
TGTGCCAGCAGCCCCGGGACTAGCGGGGGGCCAAGATGGTATGAGCAGTTCTTC
CASSPGTSGGPRWYEQFF
>.|.|TRBJ1-1|TRBV12-3/TRBV12-4
TGTGCCAGCAGTTTAGATAGGACAGTCGAAGGAATGAACACTGAAGCTTTCTTT
CASSLDRTVEGMNTEAFF
>.|TRBD2|TRBJ2-1|TRBV12-3/TRBV12-4
TGTGCCAGCAGCGCACCCTCTAGCGGGGGGGTGAATGAGCAGTTCTTC
CASSAPSSGGVNEQFF
>.|TRBD1|TRBJ2-1|TRBV20-1
TGCAGTGCTAGAGGCTGGACAGGGTTAAGCAATGAGCAGTTCTTC
CSARGWTGLSNEQFF
>.|.|TRBJ2-7|TRBV3-1
TGTGCCAGCAGCCAAGGGTGGCAGGGCTACGAGCAGTACTTC
CASSQGWQGYEQYF
>.|TRBD1|TRBJ1-1|TRBV4-1
TGCGCCAGCAGCCTTCTCAGGGGACAGCTGAACACTGAAGCTTTCTTT
CASSLLRGQLNTEAFF
>.|.|TRBJ2-3|TRBV5-1
TGCGCCAGCAGCCAGATCCGGGACTCTAGCACAGATACGCAGTATTTT
CASSQIRDSSTDTQYF
>once|.|TRBJ2-5|TRBV10-3
TGTGCCATCAGTGAGGTGGGCAGAAAAGAGACCCAGTACTTC
CAISEVGRKETQYF
>.|TRBD1|TRBJ2-7|TRBV29-1
TGCAGCGTTGTAGAGGGGGCGAACATTCGGTACTTC
CSVVEGANIRYF
>.|.|TRBJ2-5|TRBV20-1
TGCAGTGCTAGGGGGGGAGCGAAGACCCAGTACTTC
CSARGGAKTQYF
>.|TRBD1|TRBJ2-1|TRBV6-6
TGTGCCAGCAGGAGACAGGGAGATTCAATGAATGAGCAGTTCTTC
CASRRQGDSMNEQFF
>.|.|TRBJ2-5|TRBV9
TGTGCCAGCAGCCCTATGGCTAGTTTGTTGGAGACCCAGTACTTC
CASSPMASLLETQYF
>.|.|TRBJ1-2|TRBV4-3
TGCGCCAGCAGCCAAGGGAGGGGCGGCGTCTATGGCTACACCTTC
CASSQGRGGVYGYTF
>.|.|TRBJ1-2|TRBV29-1
TGCAGCGTTGATCAACGGGGCAGAGAGGGCTGCACCTTC
CSVDQRGREGCTF
>few|TRBD1|TRBJ1-5|TRBV12-3/TRBV12-4
TGTGCCAGCAGCCGGGACAGGGGGGGAGTCGGCAATCAGCCCCAGCATTTT
CASSRDRGGVGNQPQHF
>few|.|TRBJ1-5|TRBV4-3
TGCGCCAGCAGCCAGGCTACAGGGTATGGCCAGCCCCAGCATTTT
CASSQATGYGQPQHF
>.|TRBD2|TRBJ2-3|TRBV7-2
TGTGCCAGCAGCTTATCGGTAGCGGGGGGGCAGACAGATACGCCGTATTTT
CASSLSVAGGQTDTPYF
>once|TRBD2|TRBJ2-7|TRBV20-1
TGCAGGGCAGGACTAGCGGGCTACGAGCAGTACTTC
CRAGLAGYEQYF
>.|.|TRBJ2-1|TRBV6-5
TGTGCCAGCAGTTACGGTGGAGGGAATGGTGAGCAGTTCTTC
CASSYGGGNGEQFF
>.|.|TRBJ1-2|TRBV12-3/TRBV12-4
TGTGCCAGCCTCAGGAGAGGGGGGTTTAGTCATGGCTACACCTTC
CASLRRGGFSHGYTF
>.|TRBD1|TRBJ2-7|TRBV14
TGTGCCAGCAGCCGGGGACAGCCCCCATACAAACTCTACGAGCAGTACTTC
CASSRGQPPYKLYEQYF
>.|.|TRBJ2-1|TRBV7-2
TGTGCCAGCAGCAAGGGGGGATGGAATGAGCAGTTCTTC
CASSKGGWNEQFF
>.|TRBD1|TRBJ1-1|TRBV5-1
TGCGCCAGCAGCTTAGACAGGGCCATGGATGAAGCTTTCTTT
CASSLDRAMDEAFF
>.|TRBD1|TRBJ1-5|TRBV11-2
TGTGCCAGCAGCTATACAGGGGAAGGCAATCAGCCCCAGCATTTT
CASSYTGEGNQPQHF
>once|TRBD2|TRBJ2-7|TRBV12-3/TRBV12-4
TGTGCCAGCAGTTTATCTCCGGGGGGTTTCTACGAGCAGTACTTC
CASSLSPGGFYEQYF
>.|TRBD1|TRBJ2-1|TRBV9
TGTGCCAGCAGCGTAGAATTGGGGGACAGCTCCTACAATGAGCAGTTCTTC
CASSVELGDSSYNEQFF
>few|.|TRBJ2-3|TRBV6-1
TGTGCCAGCAGTGAAATGAGGGGGGCCACAGATACGCAGTATTTT
CASSEMRGATDTQYF
>.|TRBD1|TRBJ1-2|TRBV7-9
TGTGCCAGCAGCTTAGGGGGGGACAGGGTGAACTATGGCTACACCTTC
CASSLGGDRVNYGYTF
>.|.|TRBJ2-7|TRBV6-2/TRBV6-3
TGTGCCAGCAGCGAATCGGGGGGCCCCTCCTGGTCCGAGCAGTACTTC
CASSESGGPSWSEQYF
>.|.|TRBJ2-3|TRBV7-6
TGTGCCAGCAGCTTATATGAGGGATCCCCTATTTTAGATACGCAGTATTTT
CASSLYEGSPILDTQYF
>.|.|TRBJ2-4|TRBV7-2
TGTGCCAGCAGCTTAGCGGGGGGGCCAGACATTCAGTACTTC
CASSLAGGPDIQYF
>many|TRBD1|TRBJ1-2|TRBV6-5
TGTGCCAGCAGTAAGGACAGGGGGTATGGCTACACCTTC
CASSKDRGYGYTF